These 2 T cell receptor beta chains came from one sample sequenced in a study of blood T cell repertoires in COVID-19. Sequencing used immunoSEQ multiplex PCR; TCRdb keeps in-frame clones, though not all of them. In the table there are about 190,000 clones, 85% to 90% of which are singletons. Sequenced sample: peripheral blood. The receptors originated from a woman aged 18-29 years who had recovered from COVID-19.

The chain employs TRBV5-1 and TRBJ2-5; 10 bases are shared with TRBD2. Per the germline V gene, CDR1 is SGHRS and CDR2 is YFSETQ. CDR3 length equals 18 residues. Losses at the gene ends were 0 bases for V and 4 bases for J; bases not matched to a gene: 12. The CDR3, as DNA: TGCGCCAGCAGCTTGGATCCCCCTAGCGGGAGTCGTGGAGAGACCCAGTACTTC. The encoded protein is CASSLDPPSGSRGETQYF.

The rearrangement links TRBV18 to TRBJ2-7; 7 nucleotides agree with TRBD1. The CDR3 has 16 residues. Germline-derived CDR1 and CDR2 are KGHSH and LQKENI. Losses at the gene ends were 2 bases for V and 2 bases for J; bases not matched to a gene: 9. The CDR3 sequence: CASSPSGQASAYEQYF. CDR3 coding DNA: TGTGCCAGCTCACCATCAGGACAGGCGAGCGCCTACGAGCAGTACTTC.